The rows below give T cell receptor beta chains drawn from one sample of a study of identical twins. TCRdb redid the calling of the 5' RACE reads with MiXCR, one entry per CDR3 protein. The sample holds around 690,000 distinct CDR3 sequences; 21% are singletons and the top ten take roughly 4%. This same sample was also taken into another study, of T cells expressing NK-cell markers.

The material sequenced was PBMCs. These receptors all stem from a woman between 18 and 30 years old in good health. Each CDR3 is given with its conserved first and last residue. Each record gives: CDR3 DNA, CDR3 protein, J gene, V gene, clone size, D gene. The D gene is left open where the match is weak. Some rows mark clone size as missing; the rest say once, few, many or name a class of expanded clone.

cdr3_nt: TGTGCCAGCAGCCAAGATGCGAGTGGGGTCACTGAAGCTTTCTTT
cdr3_aa: CASSQDASGVTEAFF
j_call: TRBJ1-1
v_call: TRBV4-2
clone_size: .
d_call: .

cdr3_nt: TGTGCCAGCAGCGGAGGATCAGCCTACGAGCAGTACTTC
cdr3_aa: CASSGGSAYEQYF
j_call: TRBJ2-7
v_call: TRBV7-8
clone_size: .
d_call: .

cdr3_nt: TGTGCCAGCAGCCTATGGACCTCAGAGGGCTACACCTTC
cdr3_aa: CASSLWTSEGYTF
j_call: TRBJ1-2
v_call: TRBV3-1
clone_size: .
d_call: .

cdr3_nt: TGCGCCAGCAGCCAAGGGACCCTACAGGGAATCACAGATACGCAGTATTTT
cdr3_aa: CASSQGTLQGITDTQYF
j_call: TRBJ2-3
v_call: TRBV4-1
clone_size: .
d_call: .

cdr3_nt: TGTGCCATCAGTGGAGATTCCGGGACAGATTACACCCTCTATGGCTACACCTTC
cdr3_aa: CAISGDSGTDYTLYGYTF
j_call: TRBJ1-2
v_call: TRBV10-3
clone_size: few
d_call: TRBD1

cdr3_nt: TGTGCCAGCAGTTACAGGGGGTCGGGCGGCTACACCTTC
cdr3_aa: CASSYRGSGGYTF
j_call: TRBJ1-2
v_call: TRBV6-5
clone_size: .
d_call: .

cdr3_nt: TGCAGTGCTGTTAAAAAGGATGAGCAGTTCTTC
cdr3_aa: CSAVKKDEQFF
j_call: TRBJ2-1
v_call: TRBV20-1
clone_size: few
d_call: .

cdr3_nt: TGTGCCAGCAGTCCCCGAACCGGGACAGGGGGCGCTGGGGCCAACGTCCTGACTTTC
cdr3_aa: CASSPRTGTGGAGANVLTF
j_call: TRBJ2-6
v_call: TRBV6-1
clone_size: .
d_call: TRBD1

cdr3_nt: TGTGCCAGCAGCCAAGACTGGGACCTGTCTAGGCAGTACTTC
cdr3_aa: CASSQDWDLSRQYF
j_call: TRBJ2-7
v_call: TRBV3-1
clone_size: .
d_call: .

cdr3_nt: TGTGCCAGCAGAACGGGACAGCTTGAAAAACTGTTTTTT
cdr3_aa: CASRTGQLEKLFF
j_call: TRBJ1-4
v_call: TRBV6-1
clone_size: .
d_call: TRBD1

cdr3_nt: TGTGCCAGCAGACCGGGGGGTTCGGATGAGCAGTTCTTC
cdr3_aa: CASRPGGSDEQFF
j_call: TRBJ2-1
v_call: TRBV6-1
clone_size: few
d_call: TRBD2

cdr3_nt: TGTGCCAGCAGTCTACGCAGGGCTTCTAATGAAAAACTGTTTTTT
cdr3_aa: CASSLRRASNEKLFF
j_call: TRBJ1-4
v_call: TRBV6-2/TRBV6-3
clone_size: few
d_call: .

cdr3_nt: TGTGCCAGCAGCTTGGGAGCGAAGCAGTTCTTC
cdr3_aa: CASSLGAKQFF
j_call: TRBJ2-1
v_call: TRBV5-6
clone_size: few
d_call: .

cdr3_nt: TGTGCCAGCAGGTACCGGGACCAGCCCTACGAGCAGTACTTC
cdr3_aa: CASRYRDQPYEQYF
j_call: TRBJ2-7
v_call: TRBV7-2
clone_size: .
d_call: .

cdr3_nt: TGCAGTGCCAGTCTAGGAGGTACGCAGTATTTT
cdr3_aa: CSASLGGTQYF
j_call: TRBJ2-3
v_call: TRBV20-1
clone_size: .
d_call: .

cdr3_nt: TGCAGTGCCCCCGCGGGTGGCGAGCAGTACTTC
cdr3_aa: CSAPAGGEQYF
j_call: TRBJ2-7
v_call: TRBV20-1
clone_size: .
d_call: .

cdr3_nt: TGCAGCGTGGGGACTAGCGGCCGCTCCTACGAGCAGTACTTC
cdr3_aa: CSVGTSGRSYEQYF
j_call: TRBJ2-7
v_call: TRBV29-1
clone_size: few
d_call: TRBD2

cdr3_nt: TGTGCCAGCAGCCCCAGCCTTCTCCGGGAGGGGTCCACAGATACGCAGTATTTT
cdr3_aa: CASSPSLLREGSTDTQYF
j_call: TRBJ2-3
v_call: TRBV4-2
clone_size: .
d_call: TRBD2

cdr3_nt: TGTGCCAGCAGCTTGAGCCAGGGCCCCTACAATGAGCAGTTCTTC
cdr3_aa: CASSLSQGPYNEQFF
j_call: TRBJ2-1
v_call: TRBV5-5
clone_size: many
d_call: .

cdr3_nt: TGCAGTCTTCAGAATGGTATTGGGAATGAGCAGTTCTTC
cdr3_aa: CSLQNGIGNEQFF
j_call: TRBJ2-1
v_call: TRBV20-1
clone_size: .
d_call: .

cdr3_nt: TGTGCCAGCAGCCACCGTAGCGGGATAGTCACAGATACGCAGTATTTT
cdr3_aa: CASSHRSGIVTDTQYF
j_call: TRBJ2-3
v_call: TRBV14
clone_size: .
d_call: TRBD2

cdr3_nt: TGTGCCAGCAGCCCCTTGAGGCCCAGCCGAAACTCCTACGAGCAGTACTTC
cdr3_aa: CASSPLRPSRNSYEQYF
j_call: TRBJ2-7
v_call: TRBV11-2
clone_size: .
d_call: .

cdr3_nt: TGCAGTGCTAGAGGGGTTGGAGAGACCCAGTACTTC
cdr3_aa: CSARGVGETQYF
j_call: TRBJ2-5
v_call: TRBV20-1
clone_size: .
d_call: .

cdr3_nt: TGTGCCAGCAGCTGGGACAGGGACGGCGACATTCAGTACTTC
cdr3_aa: CASSWDRDGDIQYF
j_call: TRBJ2-4
v_call: TRBV5-6
clone_size: many
d_call: TRBD1

cdr3_nt: TGCGCCAGCAGTGACAACAGGGGCTACACTTATAATTCACCCCTCCACTTT
cdr3_aa: CASSDNRGYTYNSPLHF
j_call: TRBJ1-6
v_call: TRBV10-2
clone_size: .
d_call: TRBD1

cdr3_nt: TGTGCCAGCAGCTTAGCAGCGGGGAACACTGAAGCTTTCTTT
cdr3_aa: CASSLAAGNTEAFF
j_call: TRBJ1-1
v_call: TRBV5-1
clone_size: many
d_call: .

cdr3_nt: TGTGCCAGCAGCTTAGCACGGGCAGAGGGGCAGAGGGCGTCGCGGCACGAGCAGTACTTC
cdr3_aa: CASSLARAEGQRASRHEQYF
j_call: TRBJ2-7
v_call: TRBV7-2
clone_size: few
d_call: .

cdr3_nt: TGTGCCAGCAGCTGGTCCGGGACAACCGAGCAGTACTTC
cdr3_aa: CASSWSGTTEQYF
j_call: TRBJ2-7
v_call: TRBV7-9
clone_size: .
d_call: .

cdr3_nt: TGCAGTGCTAGGGAGCATTCCTACGAGCAGTACTTC
cdr3_aa: CSAREHSYEQYF
j_call: TRBJ2-7
v_call: TRBV20-1
clone_size: .
d_call: .

cdr3_nt: TGTGCCAGCAGCTTAGTACCTTGGCTAGCGGGGGTTAACGGTACGCAGTATTTT
cdr3_aa: CASSLVPWLAGVNGTQYF
j_call: TRBJ2-3
v_call: TRBV7-8
clone_size: .
d_call: TRBD2

cdr3_nt: TGTGCCATCAGTGAGTCAACAGGGAGCACAGATACGCAGTATTTT
cdr3_aa: CAISESTGSTDTQYF
j_call: TRBJ2-3
v_call: TRBV10-3
clone_size: .
d_call: .

cdr3_nt: TGTGCCAGCAGCTCGACTAGCGGGAGTATCCACAATGAGCAGTTCTTC
cdr3_aa: CASSSTSGSIHNEQFF
j_call: TRBJ2-1
v_call: TRBV7-9
clone_size: few
d_call: TRBD2

cdr3_nt: TGTGCCAGCTCGTTCAATCGACAGGGAAGAGCGATTCACTATGGCTACACCTTC
cdr3_aa: CASSFNRQGRAIHYGYTF
j_call: TRBJ1-2
v_call: TRBV18
clone_size: many
d_call: TRBD1

cdr3_nt: TGTGCCAGCAGTTACTCCTATTCTAGCGGGTCCCCCACAGATACGCAGTATTTT
cdr3_aa: CASSYSYSSGSPTDTQYF
j_call: TRBJ2-3
v_call: TRBV6-5
clone_size: .
d_call: TRBD2

cdr3_nt: TGTGCCACCAGCAGAGCACAGGGGAGGAACACTGAAGCTTTCTTT
cdr3_aa: CATSRAQGRNTEAFF
j_call: TRBJ1-1
v_call: TRBV15
clone_size: .
d_call: TRBD1

cdr3_nt: TGCGCCAGCAGCTTTCGAACGCGGGGTGGAGAGACCCAGTACTTC
cdr3_aa: CASSFRTRGGETQYF
j_call: TRBJ2-5
v_call: TRBV5-1
clone_size: .
d_call: .

cdr3_nt: TGCAGTGCTAGAGATATAGGGACCGAGCAGTACTTC
cdr3_aa: CSARDIGTEQYF
j_call: TRBJ2-7
v_call: TRBV20-1
clone_size: .
d_call: .

cdr3_nt: TGCAGTGCTAGAAGCGGGAGCTTCGGTGAGCAGTTCTTC
cdr3_aa: CSARSGSFGEQFF
j_call: TRBJ2-1
v_call: TRBV20-1
clone_size: few
d_call: TRBD2

cdr3_nt: TGTGCCAGCAGCCATGGAGGGACAGGGGGTCGAGAGACCCAGTACTTC
cdr3_aa: CASSHGGTGGRETQYF
j_call: TRBJ2-5
v_call: TRBV3-1
clone_size: many
d_call: TRBD1

cdr3_nt: TGTGCCAGCAGTTGGACAGGGTTCTTTGAAAAACTGTTTTTT
cdr3_aa: CASSWTGFFEKLFF
j_call: TRBJ1-4
v_call: TRBV12-3/TRBV12-4
clone_size: few
d_call: TRBD1

cdr3_nt: TGTGCCAGCAGCAAACGATCGGCCGGGACTAGCGGGAGCGGGTATACGCAGTATTTT
cdr3_aa: CASSKRSAGTSGSGYTQYF
j_call: TRBJ2-3
v_call: TRBV21-1
clone_size: .
d_call: .

cdr3_nt: TGTGCCAGCAGCTTCGTAGCGCGACCTTACGAGCAGTACTTC
cdr3_aa: CASSFVARPYEQYF
j_call: TRBJ2-7
v_call: TRBV7-2
clone_size: .
d_call: .

cdr3_nt: TGTGCCAGCAGCCCTCGCAGCGGGAGAGTGTATACGCAGTATTTT
cdr3_aa: CASSPRSGRVYTQYF
j_call: TRBJ2-3
v_call: TRBV7-2
clone_size: many
d_call: TRBD2

cdr3_nt: TGTGCCAGCAGCCCCGGACTACCCACCGGGGAGCTGTTTTTT
cdr3_aa: CASSPGLPTGELFF
j_call: TRBJ2-2
v_call: TRBV6-1
clone_size: few
d_call: .

cdr3_nt: TGTGCCAGCAGCTTAGCAACAGGAGATACGCAGTATTTT
cdr3_aa: CASSLATGDTQYF
j_call: TRBJ2-3
v_call: TRBV7-8
clone_size: .
d_call: .

cdr3_nt: TGTGCCAGCAGCCCGGAACTTAACCTCATGAACACTGAAGCTTTCTTT
cdr3_aa: CASSPELNLMNTEAFF
j_call: TRBJ1-1
v_call: TRBV14
clone_size: .
d_call: .

cdr3_nt: TGTGCCAGCAGTTTAGCGGAGTGGCGGGAGACCCAGTACTTC
cdr3_aa: CASSLAEWRETQYF
j_call: TRBJ2-5
v_call: TRBV12-3/TRBV12-4
clone_size: .
d_call: .

cdr3_nt: TGCGCCAGCAGAAGTAGCGGGGAGAGCACAGATACGCAGTATTTT
cdr3_aa: CASRSSGESTDTQYF
j_call: TRBJ2-3
v_call: TRBV5-1
clone_size: .
d_call: TRBD2

cdr3_nt: TGTGCCAGCAGTCCGTTAGCGGGAAGGGAGCTGTTTTTT
cdr3_aa: CASSPLAGRELFF
j_call: TRBJ2-2
v_call: TRBV12-3/TRBV12-4
clone_size: .
d_call: TRBD2

cdr3_nt: TGTGCCAGCAACCGGGGACAGGGGCGGAACGAGCAGTACTTC
cdr3_aa: CASNRGQGRNEQYF
j_call: TRBJ2-7
v_call: TRBV6-2/TRBV6-3
clone_size: few
d_call: TRBD1

cdr3_nt: TGTGCCAGCAGTTACGGTTCACAACTTGGAGTCGAGCAGTACTTC
cdr3_aa: CASSYGSQLGVEQYF
j_call: TRBJ2-7
v_call: TRBV6-5
clone_size: few
d_call: .

cdr3_nt: TGTGCCATCAGTGAATCGGACAGTCGCTACGAGCAGTACTTC
cdr3_aa: CAISESDSRYEQYF
j_call: TRBJ2-7
v_call: TRBV10-3
clone_size: few
d_call: .

cdr3_nt: TGTGCCAGCAGCAATGAGGGGCAGGCGAATTCACCCCTCCACTTT
cdr3_aa: CASSNEGQANSPLHF
j_call: TRBJ1-6
v_call: TRBV21-1
clone_size: few
d_call: .

cdr3_nt: TGCAGTGCTCACCCGACGGGTGGAGGAGAGACCCAGTACTTC
cdr3_aa: CSAHPTGGGETQYF
j_call: TRBJ2-5
v_call: TRBV20-1
clone_size: few
d_call: .

cdr3_nt: TGCAGTGCTCCTGGATACTACGAGCAGTACTTC
cdr3_aa: CSAPGYYEQYF
j_call: TRBJ2-7
v_call: TRBV20-1
clone_size: few
d_call: .